Following are 20 T cell receptor beta chains from one sample sequenced in a study of Graves' ophthalmopathy and Graves' hyperthyroidism. CDR3 regions of TCR beta were amplified from RNA transcripts. Second-round multiplex PCR came after a first-round RT-PCR that employed HTBI primers. TCRdb processed the multiplex PCR reads anew with MiXCR; each CDR3 protein has one entry. The table lists a few hundred thousand distinct CDR3 sequences, about two fifths of them singletons. What was sequenced was peripheral blood or thyroid tissue (not recorded which). The receptors were gathered from an adult man with Graves' hyperthyroidism.

This clonotype occurred many times. This chain joins TRBV10-3 and TRBJ2-5, with D maybe TRBD1 (5 bases). The CDR3 has 18 residues. Germline CDR1 and CDR2: ENHRY and SYGVKD. V was clipped by 3 bases and J by 1 base, with 21 bases between them. CDR3 amino acids: CAISEEGVHARFQETQYF. The CDR3 DNA is TGTGCCATCAGTGAAGAAGGGGTTCATGCAAGGTTCCAAGAGACCCAGTACTTC.

This clonotype occurred many times. The rearrangement links TRBV20-1 to TRBJ2-5, with 7 bases matching TRBD1. The ends lost 1 base at V and 5 bases at J; junction bases unmatched: 4. This CDR3 is built from 13 residues. The germline gives CDR1 DFQATT, CDR2 SNEGSKA (reference sequence). The CDR3 nucleotides are TGCAGTGCTAGAGCGACAGGGCGGGAGACCCAGTACTTC. Its translation: CSARATGRETQYF.

The chain links TRBV7-2 to TRBJ1-2; 9 positions agree with TRBD1. There are 14 residues in the CDR3. CDR1 is SGHTA, CDR2 FQGNSA, per germline. V lost 1 base to trimming and J lost 6 bases; unmatched junction nucleotides: 3. CDR3 sequence: CASSLVGTGNGYTF. CDR3 coding DNA: TGTGCCAGCAGCTTAGTCGGGACAGGGAATGGCTACACCTTC.

The chain has TRBV7-2 and TRBJ2-7; TRBD1 or TRBD2 may be the D gene (5 bases each). V gave up 1 base and J gave up 2 bases, with 12 bases separating them. Germline lookup yields CDR1 SGHTA and CDR2 FQGNSA. This CDR3 has 15 amino acids. The CDR3 region is CASSLGSGLTYEQYF. CDR3 nucleotide sequence: TGTGCCAGCAGCTTAGGTTCGGGGCTTACCTACGAGCAGTACTTC. Drawing the rest from reference TRBV7-2 and TRBJ2-7, the complete variable domain is GAGVSQSPSNKVTEKGKDVELRCDPISGHTALYWYRQSLGQGLEFLIYFQGNSAPDKSGLPSDRFSAERTGGSVSTLTIQRTQQEDSAVYLCASSLGSGLTYEQYFGPGTRLTVT.

The chain employs TRBV5-1 and TRBJ1-5; D remains unclear. The CDR3 contains 17 residues. Trimming removed 0 bases from V and 1 base from J, with 14 bases in between. Germline V lookup: CDR1 SGHRS, CDR2 YFSETQ. The CDR3 is CASSLDARGRSNQPQHF. DNA for the CDR3: TGCGCCAGCAGCTTGGATGCGCGGGGTAGGAGCAATCAGCCCCAGCATTTT.

The sample holds a few counts of this clonotype. The chain has TRBV20-1 and TRBJ2-7; perhaps TRBD2 as D (6 bases). V shed 3 bases and J shed 4 bases, with 25 bases lying between them. The CDR3 covers 17 residues. CDR1 is DFQATT and CDR2 is SNEGSKA in the germline V gene (reference sequence). The CDR3 DNA is TGCAGTGCTAGGATAAGAGTGACCGGGACTCACCCTTACGAGCAGTACTTC. Encoded protein: CSARIRVTGTHPYEQYF.

In its sample, this clonotype was seen many times. V usage is TRBV11-2 and J usage is TRBJ2-7; 8 nucleotides match TRBD1. J was trimmed by 4 bases and V by 5 bases; bases with no gene match: 10. This CDR3 has 15 residues. From germline, CDR1 is SGHAT and CDR2 FQNNGV. CDR3 coding DNA: TGTGCCAGCAGCCCTACCCCGGACAGGGCGTACGAGCAGTACTTC. This encodes CASSPTPDRAYEQYF.

This clonotype showed up just a few times. The chain recombines TRBV6-5 with TRBJ1-5; 8 bases line up with TRBD1. The CDR3 consists of 16 residues. V was pared by 5 bases and J by 0 bases, with 6 bases of the junction left unmatched. CDR1 is MNHEY and CDR2 is SVGAGI in the germline V gene. The CDR3 DNA reads as TGTGCCAGCAGTCAGGACAGGGCTTATAGCAATCAGCCCCAGCATTTT. Translation gives CASSQDRAYSNQPQHF.

This sequence joins TRBV2 and TRBJ2-7; maybe TRBD2 (5 bases). This CDR3 spans 13 amino acids. Trimming stripped 7 bases from V and 6 bases from J, with 16 bases between. Per the germline V gene, CDR1 is SNHLY and CDR2 is FYNNEI. CDR3 nucleotide sequence: TGTGCCAGCATTACTGGTGTTGGGAGCGAGCAGTACTTC. It is translated as CASITGVGSEQYF.

A remark on this clonotype: Just one base apart from a much larger clone, this may be a read error. The rearrangement joins TRBV12-3 or TRBV12-4 to TRBJ2-7; weak D call: TRBD1 (5 bases). The ends were cut back, 7 bases at V and 6 bases at J, with 13 bases in the middle. The CDR3 is 12 amino acids. CDR3 region: CASNAGSREQYF. The CDR3 bases are TGTGCCAGCAACGCAGGGTCACGCGAGCAGTACTTC.

This clonotype was picked up a small number of times. V and J are TRBV5-1 and TRBJ1-6, with D perhaps TRBD1 (6 bases). The CDR3 is made up of 20 amino acids. Germline assignment: CDR1 SGHRS and CDR2 YFSETQ. Between the trimmed V and J ends, which lost 7 bases and 8 bases, there was a span of 34 bases. The CDR3: CASARLPPTRDTRPDSPLHF. The CDR3 DNA follows: TGCGCCAGCGCCCGCCTCCCCCCGACCCGGGACACCCGACCGGATTCACCCCTCCACTTT.

The table lists this clonotype with a few counts. A single base separates this from a much larger clone, so it may be a read error. The chain is built from TRBV12-3 or TRBV12-4 and TRBJ1-6, with no clear D. The CDR3 is 14 amino acids. The CDR3 DNA is TGTGCCAGCAGTTCGCAGAGCTATAATTCATCCCTCCACTTT. Its translation is CASSSQSYNSSLHF.

In its sample, this clonotype was seen many times. V is TRBV7-3 and J is TRBJ1-1, with a weak D call TRBD1 (6 bases). The V gene lost 6 bases and the J gene lost 11 bases, with 19 bases spanning the gap. Per the germline V gene, CDR1 is SGHTA and CDR2 is FQGTGA. The CDR3 length is 13 residues. CDR3 in amino acids: CASSVSGVTPAFF. DNA of the CDR3: TGTGCCAGCAGTGTTTCAGGGGTTACGCCGGCTTTCTTT.

This clonotype was counted at least ten times. The gene calls are TRBV29-1 and TRBJ1-5, with 8 bases that match TRBD1. The germline V gene encodes CDR1 SQVTM and CDR2 ANQGSEA. V dropped 4 bases and J dropped 5; count of bases not matched to a gene: 13. The CDR3 is 16 residues long. This CDR3 reads CSVASEQGDFDQPQHF. Here the CDR3 DNA reads TGCAGCGTTGCCTCAGAACAGGGGGATTTTGATCAGCCCCAGCATTTT.

The chain combines TRBV20-1 with TRBJ1-1; possibly TRBD1 for D (6 bases). This CDR3 region has 15 residues. V lost 0 bases, J lost 2 bases, and 13 bases lay in between. Looked up from germline, CDR1 is DFQATT and CDR2 is SNEGSKA (reference sequence). CDR3 DNA sequence: TGCAGTGCTAGAGATGATGCAGGGGTTAACACTGAAGCTTTCTTT. Its translation is CSARDDAGVNTEAFF.

This clonotype was seen a handful of times. The rearrangement joins TRBV2 to TRBJ2-7; maybe TRBD2 (5 bases). The CDR3 sequence is 13 residues long. The V end lost 2 bases, the J end lost 4 bases, and 9 bases lay between the germline ends. Germline values: CDR1 SNHLY, CDR2 FYNNEI. The CDR3 loop reads CASSELAVYEQYF. CDR3 nucleotide sequence: TGTGCCAGCAGTGAACTAGCCGTTTACGAGCAGTACTTC.

The gene calls are TRBV19 and TRBJ1-1; 9 bases are shared with TRBD1. This CDR3 is built from 16 residues. V was clipped by 3 bases and J by 4 bases; unmatched bases: 9. Germline V gene sequence: CDR1 LNHDA, CDR2 SQIVND (reference sequence). This CDR3 reads CASSILTGGAGTEAFF. DNA of the CDR3: TGTGCCAGTAGTATTTTAACAGGGGGCGCGGGCACTGAAGCTTTCTTT. Full variable domain (rest looked up from reference TRBV19 and TRBJ1-1): DGGITQSPKYLFRKEGQNVTLSCEQNLNHDAMYWYRQDPGQGLRLIYYSQIVNDFQKGDIAEGYSVSREKKESFPLTVTSAQKNPTAFYLCASSILTGGAGTEAFFGQGTRLTVV.

This clonotype was found many times. The chain couples TRBV12-3 or TRBV12-4 to TRBJ1-1; no clear D. The CDR3 length is 16 residues. V was clipped by 5 bases and J by 6 bases, with 22 bases between them. The CDR3 region has the DNA TGTGCCAGCAGTGTTAGTGGCAGGCAGCCTACCGCTGAAGCTTTCTTT. Translating gives CASSVSGRQPTAEAFF.

Many counts were recorded for this clonotype. V usage is TRBV10-3 and J usage is TRBJ2-2, with TRBD1 matching over 7 bases. The CDR3 has 17 amino acids. The V gene end was trimmed by 5 bases and the J gene end by 0 bases; junction bases not matched to a gene: 9. Germline values: CDR1 ENHRY, CDR2 SYGVKD. The CDR3: CAISKNTGQSNTGELFF. CDR3 nucleotide sequence: TGTGCCATCAGTAAAAACACGGGACAGTCGAACACCGGGGAGCTGTTTTTT.

Concerning this clonotype: Since a much larger clone is just one base distant, this may be a read error. This chain connects TRBV6-5 to TRBJ2-5; 7 positions match TRBD1. The CDR3 covers 14 residues. CDR1 is MNHEY and CDR2 is SVGAGI in the germline V gene. CDR3 sequence: CAISYGDSEETQYF. DNA of the CDR3: TGTGCCATCAGTTACGGGGACAGTGAAGAGACCCAGTACTTC.